This T cell receptor beta chain comes out of a study of T-cell reconstitution after alpha-beta-depleted transplantation in children (dated by TCRdb to about 2016). Background for the entire study: Using TCR repertoire profiling, the study quantitatively followed how T-cell immune reconstitution unfolded in children after TCRalphabeta/CD19-depleted allogeneic hematopoietic cell transplantation.

A note on this clonotype: Its antigen remains undetermined. The input lacks base qualities; no much larger clone sits a single base away.

In the paper's terms, the treatment or condition label means: allogeneic hematopoietic cell transplantation with graft depleted of TCRalphabeta T cells and CD19 B cells. The children who served as transplant recipients had been given grafts of TCRalphabeta/CD19-depleted allogeneic hematopoietic cells. The paper's findings and limits, for the study overall: In some patients, high TCRbeta diversity at day 60 was attributed to recipient T cells and intrathymic progenitors that had survived conditioning. Apparently early alphabetaT-cell count recovery about two months after transplant reportedly relied on only several hundred rapidly expanded clones derived from non-depleted graft cells. Over subsequent months, a decline in hyperexpanded clone frequencies was noted, and after one year, T-cell counts and TCRbeta diversity were mostly ascribed to newly produced T cells.

Library method: PCR. Sequencing took place on an Illumina HiSeq 2500. To normalize quantification of the TCRbeta repertoire, the TCR libraries were built with molecular barcoding that relied on unique molecular identifiers. TCRdb applied fastp at Q25 and MiXCR to the public reads, then kept only in-frame beta chains. Merged by CDR3 protein, the rows form single entries marked with the most common genes and DNA. This sample gives just over 950,000 distinct CDR3 sequences in total; about 29% of them show up just once. More than 25% of the sample lies in the top ten. V is cut back by 5 bases and J by 3 bases, with 5 bases in the junction unmatched. The germline V gene yields MNHNS for CDR1 and SASEGT for CDR2. Measured from the cysteine to the phenylalanine, the CDR3 is 15 residues long. Solely the CDR3 DNA is kept, with 45 bases framed from the first base.

This sequence uses TRBV6-1 and TRBJ1-5; TRBD1 fits 9 bases in the junction. The input for sequencing was PBMCs, mostly from graft donor cells, taken 360 days after TCRalphabeta/CD19-depleted stem cell transplant. The clonotype originates from a boy under two years old who had a stem cell transplant for SCID, so the T cells may come from the graft donor. The DNA sequence is given as TGTGCCAGCAGTAGGGACAGGGCGAACAATCAGCCCCAGCATTTT. Its protein reads: CASSRDRANNQPQHF.